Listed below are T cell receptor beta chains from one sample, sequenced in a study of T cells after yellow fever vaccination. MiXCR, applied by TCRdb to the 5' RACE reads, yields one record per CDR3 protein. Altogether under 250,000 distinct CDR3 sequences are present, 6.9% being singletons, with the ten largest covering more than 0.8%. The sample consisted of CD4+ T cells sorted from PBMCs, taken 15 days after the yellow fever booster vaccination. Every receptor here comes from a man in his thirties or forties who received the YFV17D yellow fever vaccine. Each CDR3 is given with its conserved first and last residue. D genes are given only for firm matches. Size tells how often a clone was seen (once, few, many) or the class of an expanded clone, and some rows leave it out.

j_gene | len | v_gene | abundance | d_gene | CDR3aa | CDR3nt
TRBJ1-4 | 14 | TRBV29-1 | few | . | CSVKDRGVNEKLFF | TGCAGCGTCAAGGACCGGGGGGTTAATGAAAAACTGTTTTTT
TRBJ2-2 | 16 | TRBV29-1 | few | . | CSVDCMRVTDTGELFF | TGCAGCGTTGACTGTATGCGGGTAACGGACACCGGGGAGCTGTTTTTT
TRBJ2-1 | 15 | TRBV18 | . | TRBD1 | CASSPGQGAYNEQFF | TGTGCCAGCTCACCGGGACAGGGGGCCTACAATGAGCAGTTCTTC
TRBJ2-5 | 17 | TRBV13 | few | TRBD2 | CASSLLTRLAGQETQYF | TGTGCCAGCAGCCTCCTCACCCGACTAGCGGGACAAGAGACCCAGTACTTC
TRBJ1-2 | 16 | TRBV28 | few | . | CASSSAFRGRGYGYTF | .
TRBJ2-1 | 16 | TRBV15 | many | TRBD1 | CATSRGVGTGGNEQFF | TGTGCCACCAGCAGAGGGGTGGGGACAGGGGGCAATGAGCAGTTCTTC
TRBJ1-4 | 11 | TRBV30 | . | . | CAWNKNEKLFF | TGTGCCTGGAACAAGAATGAAAAACTGTTTTTT
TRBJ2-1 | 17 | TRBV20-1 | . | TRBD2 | CSARGRLAGLGYNEQFF | TGCAGTGCTAGAGGTCGACTAGCCGGATTGGGCTACAATGAGCAGTTCTTC
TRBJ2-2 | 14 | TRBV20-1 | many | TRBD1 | CSAKDRANTGELFF | TGCAGTGCCAAGGACAGGGCCAACACCGGGGAGCTGTTTTTT
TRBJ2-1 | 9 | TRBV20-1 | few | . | CSARDEQFF | TGCAGTGCTAGAGACGAGCAGTTCTTC
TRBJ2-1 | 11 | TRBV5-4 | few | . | CASSRTGQQFF | TGTGCCAGCAGCAGAACGGGCCAGCAGTTCTTC
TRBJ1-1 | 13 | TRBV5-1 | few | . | CASSSEPNTEAFF | TGCGCCAGCAGCTCGGAACCGAACACTGAAGCTTTCTTT
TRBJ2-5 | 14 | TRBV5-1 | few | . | CASSLVVAEETQYF | TGCGCCAGCAGCTTGGTAGTAGCGGAAGAGACCCAGTACTTC
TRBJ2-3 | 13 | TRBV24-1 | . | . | CATSDPGTDTQYF | TGTGCCACCAGTGATCCGGGAACAGATACGCAGTATTTT
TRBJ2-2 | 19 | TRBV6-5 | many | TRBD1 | CASSYPNQPGQAILGELFF | TGTGCCAGCAGTTACCCTAACCAACCTGGACAGGCGATCCTGGGGGAGCTGTTTTTT
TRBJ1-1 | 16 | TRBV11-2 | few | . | CASSFGHRSMNTEAFF | TGTGCCAGCAGCTTTGGGCACAGGAGCATGAACACTGAAGCTTTCTTT
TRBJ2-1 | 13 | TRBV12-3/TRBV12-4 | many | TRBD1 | CATRQGRYNEQFF | TGTGCCACCAGACAGGGGAGGTACAATGAGCAGTTCTTC
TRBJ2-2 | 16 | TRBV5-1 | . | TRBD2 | CASSQGLADNTGELFF | TGCGCCAGCAGCCAGGGACTAGCGGATAACACCGGGGAGCTGTTTTTT
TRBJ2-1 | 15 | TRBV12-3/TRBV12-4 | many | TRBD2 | CASSLTSGSLYEQFF | TGTGCCAGCAGTTTAACTAGCGGGAGCCTCTATGAGCAGTTCTTC
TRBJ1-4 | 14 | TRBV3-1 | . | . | CASSPNGRVEKLFF | TGTGCCAGCAGCCCGAATGGCAGGGTTGAAAAACTGTTTTTT